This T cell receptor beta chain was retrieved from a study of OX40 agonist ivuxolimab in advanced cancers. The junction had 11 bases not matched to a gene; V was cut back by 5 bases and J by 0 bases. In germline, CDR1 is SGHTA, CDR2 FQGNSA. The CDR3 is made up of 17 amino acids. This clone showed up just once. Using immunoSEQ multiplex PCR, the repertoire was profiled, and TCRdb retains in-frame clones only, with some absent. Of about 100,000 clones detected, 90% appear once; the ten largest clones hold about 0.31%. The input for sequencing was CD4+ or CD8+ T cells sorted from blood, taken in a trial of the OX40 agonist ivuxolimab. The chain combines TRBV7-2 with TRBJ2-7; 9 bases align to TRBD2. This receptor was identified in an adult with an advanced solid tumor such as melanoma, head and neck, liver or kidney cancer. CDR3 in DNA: TGTGCCAGCAGCCGAGCGGGAGGCCTCCCAAGCTCCTACGAGCAGTACTTC. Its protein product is CASSRAGGLPSSYEQYF.